The clone carrying this T cell receptor (delta chain) is medium-sized (0.01 to 0.1%) by share. Other DNA sequences in this sample translate to the same CDR3. The sample comes from a study of γδ T cells in repeated Plasmodium falciparum infection. TCRdb re-called the multiplex PCR reads through CATT. The profile shows under 65,000 delta-chain clones, around 1.5% of them singletons. Bulk repertoires came from Vgamma9/Vdelta2+ or Vdelta2-negative gammadelta T cells flow-sorted from PBMC. The CDR3 is 10 residues long. Germline values: CDR1 TSWWSYY, CDR2 QGS. V was cut by 5 bases and J by 8 bases, with 6 bases left in between.

The sequenced sample was gamma-delta T cells from blood. This clonotype was sampled from a pool of human donors (malaria-infected and uninfected, not separated). The chain couples TRDV1 to TRDJ1, with D unresolved. CDR3 protein: CALGKAKLIF. In nucleotides, the CDR3 is TGTGCTCTTGGGAAGGCCAAACTCATCTTT.